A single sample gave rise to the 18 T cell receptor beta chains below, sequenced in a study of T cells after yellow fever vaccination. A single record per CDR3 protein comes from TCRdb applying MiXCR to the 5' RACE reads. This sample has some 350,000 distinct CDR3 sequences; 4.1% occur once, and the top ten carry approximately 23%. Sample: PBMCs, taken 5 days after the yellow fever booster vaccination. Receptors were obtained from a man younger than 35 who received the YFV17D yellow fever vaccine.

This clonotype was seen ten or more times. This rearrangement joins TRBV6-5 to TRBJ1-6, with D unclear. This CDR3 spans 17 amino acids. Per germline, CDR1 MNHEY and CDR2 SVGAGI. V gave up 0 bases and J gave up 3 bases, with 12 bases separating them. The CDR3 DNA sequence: TGTGCCAGCAGTTACTCGGGGAGCCCCAGCTATAATTCACCCCTCCACTTT. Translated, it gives CASSYSGSPSYNSPLHF.

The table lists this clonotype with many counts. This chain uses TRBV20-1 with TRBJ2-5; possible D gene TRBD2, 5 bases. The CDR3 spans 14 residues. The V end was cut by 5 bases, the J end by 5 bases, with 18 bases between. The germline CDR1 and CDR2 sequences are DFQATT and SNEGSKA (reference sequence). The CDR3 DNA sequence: TGCAGTGCTGGTGGACTCTCCGGGCGCGAGACCCAGTACTTC. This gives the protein CSAGGLSGRETQYF.

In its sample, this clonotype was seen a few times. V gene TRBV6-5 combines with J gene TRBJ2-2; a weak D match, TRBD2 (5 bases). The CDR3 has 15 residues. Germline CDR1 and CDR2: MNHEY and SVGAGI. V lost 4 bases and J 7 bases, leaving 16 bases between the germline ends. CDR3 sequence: CASSLVAGLNGELFF. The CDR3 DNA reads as TGTGCCAGCAGTTTAGTGGCAGGACTGAACGGGGAGCTGTTTTTT.

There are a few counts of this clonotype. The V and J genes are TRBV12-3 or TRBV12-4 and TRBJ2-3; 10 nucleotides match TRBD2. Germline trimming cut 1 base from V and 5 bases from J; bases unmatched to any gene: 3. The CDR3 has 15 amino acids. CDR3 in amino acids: CASSLEAGGQDTQYF. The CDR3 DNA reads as TGTGCCAGCAGTTTAGAAGCGGGGGGGCAAGATACGCAGTATTTT.

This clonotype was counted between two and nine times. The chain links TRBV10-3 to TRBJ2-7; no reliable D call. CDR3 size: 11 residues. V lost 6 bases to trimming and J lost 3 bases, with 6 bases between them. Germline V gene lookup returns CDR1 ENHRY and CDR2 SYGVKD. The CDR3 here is CAIRDGYEQYF. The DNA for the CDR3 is TGTGCCATCAGGGACGGCTACGAGCAGTACTTC.

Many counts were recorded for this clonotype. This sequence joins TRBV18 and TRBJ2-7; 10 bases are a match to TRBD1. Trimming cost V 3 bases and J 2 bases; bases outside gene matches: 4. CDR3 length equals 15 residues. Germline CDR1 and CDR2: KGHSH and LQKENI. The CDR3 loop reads CASSPGQGGTYEQYV. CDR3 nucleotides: TGTGCCAGCTCACCCGGACAGGGGGGGACCTACGAGCAGTACGTC.

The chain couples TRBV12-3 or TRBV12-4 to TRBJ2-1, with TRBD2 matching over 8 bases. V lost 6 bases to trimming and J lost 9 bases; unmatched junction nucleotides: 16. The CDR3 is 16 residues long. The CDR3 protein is CASRPHGGGTPGEQFF. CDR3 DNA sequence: TGTGCCAGCAGACCCCATGGCGGGGGGACCCCAGGTGAGCAGTTCTTC.

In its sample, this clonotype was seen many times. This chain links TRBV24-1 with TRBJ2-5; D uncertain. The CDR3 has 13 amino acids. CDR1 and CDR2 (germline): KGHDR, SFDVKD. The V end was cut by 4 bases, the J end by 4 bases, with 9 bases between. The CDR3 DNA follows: TGTGCCACCAGTGACGCCAGCGTAGAGACCCAGTACTTC. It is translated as CATSDASVETQYF.

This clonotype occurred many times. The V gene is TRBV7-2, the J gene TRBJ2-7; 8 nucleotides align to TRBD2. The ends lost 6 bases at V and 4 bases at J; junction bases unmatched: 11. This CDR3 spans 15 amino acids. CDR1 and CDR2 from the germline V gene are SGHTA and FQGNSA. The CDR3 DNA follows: TGTGCCAGCAGTGCCTCCTCTAGCGGGCCATACGAGCAGTACTTC. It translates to CASSASSSGPYEQYF.

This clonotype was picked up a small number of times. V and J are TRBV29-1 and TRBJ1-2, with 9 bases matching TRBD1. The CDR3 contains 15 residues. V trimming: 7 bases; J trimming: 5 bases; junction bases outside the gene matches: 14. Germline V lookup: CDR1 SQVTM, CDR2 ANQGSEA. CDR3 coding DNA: TGCAGCGCCGAGGGACAGGGAATTCCCCCGTATGGCTACACCTTC. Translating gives CSAEGQGIPPYGYTF.

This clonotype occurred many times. The CDR3 sequence is CASSPEGVPYEQYF. CDR3 bases: TGTGCCAGCAGCCCAGAAGGGGTACCCTACGAGCAGTACTTC. The gene calls are TRBV4-2 and TRBJ2-7, with a weak D call TRBD1 (5 bases). Trimming cost V 4 bases and J 2 bases, with 12 bases left between them. This CDR3 contains 14 residues. Germline V gene lookup returns CDR1 LGHNA and CDR2 YNFKEQ.

The CDR3 region has the DNA TGTGCCAGCAGCTTATCTGGCGGGGCCGTCGATGAGCAGTTCTTC. This translates into CASSLSGGAVDEQFF. The chain links TRBV7-9 to TRBJ2-1; D might be TRBD2 (6 bases). CDR3 size: 15 residues. In germline, CDR1 is SEHNR, CDR2 FQNEAQ (reference sequence). V lost 2 bases, J lost 8 bases, and 16 bases lay in between.

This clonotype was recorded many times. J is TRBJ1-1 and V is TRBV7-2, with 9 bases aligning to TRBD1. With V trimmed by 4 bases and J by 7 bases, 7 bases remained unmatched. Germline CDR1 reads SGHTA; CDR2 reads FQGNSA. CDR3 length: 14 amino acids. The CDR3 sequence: CASSSLGQGFEAFF. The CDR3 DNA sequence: TGTGCCAGCAGCTCACTGGGACAGGGATTTGAAGCTTTCTTT.

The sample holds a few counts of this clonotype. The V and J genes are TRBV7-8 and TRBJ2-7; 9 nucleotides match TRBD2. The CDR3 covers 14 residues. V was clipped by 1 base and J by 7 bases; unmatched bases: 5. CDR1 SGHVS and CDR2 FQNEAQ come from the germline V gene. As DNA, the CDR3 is TGTGCCAGCAGCTTAGTAGCGGGGGCCGGGGAGCAGTACGTC. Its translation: CASSLVAGAGEQYV.

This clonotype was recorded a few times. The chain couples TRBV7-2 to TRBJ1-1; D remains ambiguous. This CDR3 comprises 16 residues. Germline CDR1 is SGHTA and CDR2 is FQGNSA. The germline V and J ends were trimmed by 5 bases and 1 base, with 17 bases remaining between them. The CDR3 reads CASSPNPRMGNTEAFF. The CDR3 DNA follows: TGTGCCAGCAGCCCAAACCCACGAATGGGGAACACTGAAGCTTTCTTT.

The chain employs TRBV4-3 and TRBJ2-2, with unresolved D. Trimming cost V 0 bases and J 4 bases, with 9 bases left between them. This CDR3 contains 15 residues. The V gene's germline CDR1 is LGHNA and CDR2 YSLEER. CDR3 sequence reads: CASSQEWGITGELFF. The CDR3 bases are TGCGCCAGCAGCCAAGAATGGGGTATCACCGGGGAGCTGTTTTTT.

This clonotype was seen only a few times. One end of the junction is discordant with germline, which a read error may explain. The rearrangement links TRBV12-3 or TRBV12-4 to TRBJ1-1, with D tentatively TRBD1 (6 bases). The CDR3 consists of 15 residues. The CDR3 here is CASRLEWGASTEAFF. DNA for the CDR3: TGTGCCAGCAGGTTAGAGTGGGGGGCAAGTACTGAAGCTTTCTTT.

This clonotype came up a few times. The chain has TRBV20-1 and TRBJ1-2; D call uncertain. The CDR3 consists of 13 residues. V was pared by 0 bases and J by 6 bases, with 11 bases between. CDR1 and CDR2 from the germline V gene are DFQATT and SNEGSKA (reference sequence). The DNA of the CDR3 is TGCAGTGCTAGAGAAGGGCCTGGACATGGCTACACCTTC. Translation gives CSAREGPGHGYTF.